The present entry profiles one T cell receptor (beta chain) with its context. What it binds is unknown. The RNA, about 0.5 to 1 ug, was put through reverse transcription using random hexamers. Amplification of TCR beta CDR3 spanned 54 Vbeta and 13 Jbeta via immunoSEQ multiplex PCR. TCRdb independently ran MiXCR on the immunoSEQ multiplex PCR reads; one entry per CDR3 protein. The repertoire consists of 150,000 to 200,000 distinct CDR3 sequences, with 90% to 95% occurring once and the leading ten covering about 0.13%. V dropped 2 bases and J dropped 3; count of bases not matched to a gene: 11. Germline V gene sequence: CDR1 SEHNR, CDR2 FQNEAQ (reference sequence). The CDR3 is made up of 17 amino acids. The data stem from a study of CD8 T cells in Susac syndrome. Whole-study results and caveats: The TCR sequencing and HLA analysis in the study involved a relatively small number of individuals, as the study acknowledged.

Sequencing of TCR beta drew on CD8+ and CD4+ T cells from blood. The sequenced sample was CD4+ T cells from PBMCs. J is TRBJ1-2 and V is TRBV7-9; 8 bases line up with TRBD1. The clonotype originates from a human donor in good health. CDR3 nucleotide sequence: TGTGCCAGCAGCTTACGGACAGGGCCAACCCTAGACTATGGCTACACCTTC. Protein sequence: CASSLRTGPTLDYGYTF.